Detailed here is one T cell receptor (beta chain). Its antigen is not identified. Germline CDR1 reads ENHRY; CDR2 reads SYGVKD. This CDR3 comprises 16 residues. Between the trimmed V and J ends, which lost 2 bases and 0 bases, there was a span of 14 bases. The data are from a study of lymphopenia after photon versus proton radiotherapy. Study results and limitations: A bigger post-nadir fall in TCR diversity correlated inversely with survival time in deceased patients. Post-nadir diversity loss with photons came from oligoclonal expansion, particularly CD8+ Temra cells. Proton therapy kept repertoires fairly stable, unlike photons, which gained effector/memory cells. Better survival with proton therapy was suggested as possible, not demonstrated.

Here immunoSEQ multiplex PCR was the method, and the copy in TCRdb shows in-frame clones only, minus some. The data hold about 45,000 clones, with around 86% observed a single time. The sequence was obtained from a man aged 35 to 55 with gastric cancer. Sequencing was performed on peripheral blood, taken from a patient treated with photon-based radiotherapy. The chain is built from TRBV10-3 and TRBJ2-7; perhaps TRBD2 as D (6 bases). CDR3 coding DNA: TGTGCCATCAGTGAGGTTCGGGGGAACAGCTCCTACGAGCAGTACTTC. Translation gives CAISEVRGNSSYEQYF.